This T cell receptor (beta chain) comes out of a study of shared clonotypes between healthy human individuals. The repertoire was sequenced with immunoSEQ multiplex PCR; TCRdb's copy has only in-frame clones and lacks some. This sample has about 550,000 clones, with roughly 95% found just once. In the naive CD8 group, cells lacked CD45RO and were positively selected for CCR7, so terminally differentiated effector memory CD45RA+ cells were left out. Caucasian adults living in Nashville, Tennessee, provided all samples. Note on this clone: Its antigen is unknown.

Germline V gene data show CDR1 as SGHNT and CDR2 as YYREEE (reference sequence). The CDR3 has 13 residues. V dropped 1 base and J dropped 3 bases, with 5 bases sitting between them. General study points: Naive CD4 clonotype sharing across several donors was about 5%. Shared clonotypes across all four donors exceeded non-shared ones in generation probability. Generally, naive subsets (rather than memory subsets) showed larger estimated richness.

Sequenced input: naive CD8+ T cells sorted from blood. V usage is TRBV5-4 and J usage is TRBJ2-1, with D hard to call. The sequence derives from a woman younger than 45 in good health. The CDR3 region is CASSLHNYNEQFF. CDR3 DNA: TGTGCCAGCAGCTTGCACAACTACAATGAGCAGTTCTTC.